Sequencing of this T cell receptor beta chain was carried out in a study of graft-versus-host responses after intestinal transplantation. Background on the study: Multivisceral, liver-intestinal, or isolated intestinal grafts were transplanted into recipients. Recipients were all induced with anti-thymocyte globulin, then given tacrolimus and steroids for 2 to 4 years.

Some clones are missing from TCRdb's copy, which holds only in-frame ones; the method was immunoSEQ multiplex PCR. This sample yields about 83,000 clones, of which approximately 91% are seen a single time; under 0.4% belongs to the top ten. Comment on this clone: Its antigen is not known.

V was clipped by 4 bases and J by 4 bases, with 17 bases between them. The CDR3 extends over 16 amino acids. Germline CDR1 is MNHEY and CDR2 is SVGAGI. Findings of the study overall: Declining HvG levels early post-transplant were linked to peak circulating GvH clone levels.

The rearrangement uses TRBV6-5 and TRBJ1-5; D might be TRBD1 (5 bases). Specimen: unstimulated CD4+ T cells sorted from spleen or lymph node cells, collected before intestinal transplant. The receptor comes from a human donor who received an intestinal transplant. This chain's CDR3 is CASSSSRGRVNQPQHF. DNA for the CDR3: TGTGCCAGCAGTTCTTCTAGGGGCAGAGTAAATCAGCCCCAGCATTTT.